This paragraph reports one T cell receptor (beta chain). The protocol was immunoSEQ multiplex PCR, while the TCRdb copy is restricted to in-frame clones and leaves out a portion. The data show about 87,000 clones, over 70% seen once. The ends were cut back, 2 bases at V and 6 bases at J, with 9 bases in the middle. Germline assignment: CDR1 SGHNT and CDR2 YYREEE (reference sequence). This CDR3 has 12 residues. These data come from a study of blood T cell repertoires in COVID-19. Study in general: Donors in the United States, Italy and Spain gave samples during acute or convalescent COVID-19. T cells, B-cell-depleted T cells, or PBMCs supplied cDNA or gDNA.

V usage is TRBV5-4 and J usage is TRBJ2-7, with D unresolved. The sequence was obtained from an elderly man with acute or convalescent COVID-19. The specimen sequenced was peripheral blood. The CDR3 loop reads CASSFGLGEQYF. In nucleotides, the CDR3 is TGTGCCAGCAGCTTCGGGTTGGGCGAGCAGTACTTC.